This T cell receptor (beta chain) was sequenced during a study of OX40 agonist ivuxolimab in advanced cancers. Looking at the study overall: The dose-escalation cohort was approximately 80% male, with a mean age of around 54 years, ranging roughly 20 to 90.

Method: immunoSEQ multiplex PCR; TCRdb's copy keeps in-frame clones and lacks some. The sample consists of more than 70,000 clones, roughly nine tenths of them appearing once. Per germline, CDR1 SGHTA and CDR2 FQGNSA. V lost 6 bases and J lost 2; bases outside the gene matches: 8. This CDR3 region has 15 residues. Study-wide results and limits: Relative to CD4+, CD8+ T cells held more expanded clones on average.

Comment on this clone: Antigen: not known.

Here the sequenced sample was CD4+ or CD8+ T cells sorted from blood, taken in a trial of the OX40 agonist ivuxolimab. This clonotype was obtained from an adult with an advanced solid tumor such as melanoma, head and neck, liver or kidney cancer. This chain links TRBV7-2 with TRBJ2-7, with 9 bases matching TRBD2. Here the CDR3 DNA reads TGTGCCAGCAGAGCTAGGCTAGCGGGGACCTACGAGCAGTACTTC. This encodes CASRARLAGTYEQYF.